This paragraph covers one TCR beta chain sequence. This clone showed up just once. The antigen this receptor binds is unknown. Base quality data are lacking; no much larger clone is found one base away. CDR1 and CDR2, per the germline V gene, are SGHRS and YFSETQ. The CDR3, from cysteine to phenylalanine, totals 12 residues. Here the CDR3 DNA is all that survives: 36 bases in frame from base 1. Cut back by 5 bases and 2 bases, the V and J ends lie 6 bases apart. This specimen belongs to a study of T cell responses to AZD1222 COVID-19 vaccine (dated by TCRdb to 2020 to 2023). Regarding the study in general: AZD1222 recipients given second doses at about 4 weeks or at about 12 weeks were pooled, since spike-specific TCR depth and breadth were not found to differ between the two schedules. TCR sequencing was performed for approximately 240 trial participants, of whom about 200 were given two doses of AZD1222 and around 25 were given two doses of MenACWY control vaccine. Trial participants were enrolled into age subgroups of 18-55, 56-69 and 70-plus years, which contained about 150, 27 and 61 TCR-sequenced participants, respectively.

The CDR3 regions of human TCRbeta chains were analyzed by immunosequencing. Regarding the original processing steps: TCRs in the repertoires were compared against a reference library of SARS-CoV-2-specific TCRs that had been generated with the MIRA antigen-specificity platform. Breadth was defined as the fraction of unique TCRs that were SARS-CoV-2-associated. Depth was defined as the fraction of total T cells that were SARS-CoV-2-associated. Using the MIRA data, every spike-specific TCR was mapped to the spike region that the TCR reacted to and assigned to either a CD4 or a CD8 class. Log10-transformed breadth and depth values were compared by one-way ANOVA with Sidak's multiple comparisons tests. Sourced from immuneACCESS, this table was stored by TCRdb with only in-frame sequences that have V and J called. A share of the clones is absent; for the studies checked, an unresolved V gene accounts for under half, and the remainder has no known explanation. Clonal size and the V and J genes are those of that table, whereas D and trimming came from the DNA. The sample data list fewer than 150,000 clones, and roughly 84% of these were observed just once. The leading ten clones occupy 0.95% to 1.5% of the sample.

According to the study, the label for this sample's time point signals: baseline before first vaccination. Vaccinee samples came from UK trials COV001 and COV002, including a single-blind randomized controlled phase 2/3 trial of AZD1222 (ChAdOx1 nCoV-19) in healthy adults. For TCRbeta chain sequencing, PBMC samples from trial participants were taken at day 0 and at day 28 after the second dose. Study-wide conclusions, independent of this receptor: Reportedly, close to half of the unique spike-specific TCRs recognized epitopes lying outside the regions that are mutated in the B.1.351 and B.1.1.7 variants. Conclusions about previously exposed vaccinees are limited, since just five or six AZD1222 recipients were seropositive for SARS-CoV-2 at baseline. Vaccine-associated CD4 TCRs spanned the whole spike protein, with dominant responses in regions 160-218 and 743-854. In the small 56-69-year group, the increase in depth fell short of significance, most likely because of low power. Because no samples from the day 14 peak response were available, repertoires could be characterized only after the peak T cell response. Participants were mostly white British and included more females than males, and it was suggested by the authors that clonal diversity may have been underestimated. Spike-specific TCR breadth and depth rose significantly after two AZD1222 doses compared with day 0 and with MenACWY recipients.

This receptor was taken from an adult in good health. The chain links TRBV5-1 with TRBJ2-3; no D gene is confidently identified. The sample consisted of peripheral blood, taken on day 0 of AZD1222 vaccination. The CDR3 loop reads CASRRDTDTQYF. The sequenced DNA is TGCGCCAGCAGACGTGACACAGATACGCAGTATTTT.